A selection of T cell receptor beta chains follows, all from one sample in a study of T-cell memory formation after mild COVID-19. TCRdb processed the 5' RACE reads anew with MiXCR; each CDR3 protein has one entry. The sample lists 300,000 to 400,000 distinct CDR3 sequences; 25% to 30% were seen once. Material for sequencing was PBMCs or a T cell subset sorted from them (not recorded which). Receptors were obtained from an adult woman who had mild COVID-19 (a few samples of this study predate the infection). Cell type and time point are not known. The CDR3 runs from the conserved cysteine through the conserved F or W. A D gene is named only where the DNA matches it firmly. Rows give clone size only sometimes, using once, few, many, or a class for an expanded clone.

DNA	CDR3	size	D	V	J
TGCGCCAGCAGCTCCGGACTAGCGGCCCCTGGGGGGGAGACCCAGTACTTC	CASSSGLAAPGGETQYF	.	TRBD2	TRBV5-1	TRBJ2-5
TGCAGTGCTAGCCAGGGGACAGACGAGCAGTACTTC	CSASQGTDEQYF	.	TRBD1	TRBV20-1	TRBJ2-7
TGCGCCAGCAGCCCCTACGGGACAGGGGACTCCTACGAGCAGTACTTC	CASSPYGTGDSYEQYF	few	TRBD1	TRBV5-1	TRBJ2-7
TGCAGTGCTAGAGATCATCCTAGCAGCTCCTACGAGCAGTACTTC	CSARDHPSSSYEQYF	.	.	TRBV20-1	TRBJ2-7
TGTGCCAGCAGCCCAGACAGGCAGAACACTGAAGCTTTCTTT	CASSPDRQNTEAFF	few	.	TRBV7-2	TRBJ1-1
TGTGCCAGCAGCCAAGAGATTTTGGGGACCCGGGCCTATGGCTACACCTTC	CASSQEILGTRAYGYTF	.	.	TRBV14	TRBJ1-2
TGTGCCAGCAGCCAAGATGCCAGTGGAGCGGGGGGCCGTACCTCGGAGACCCAGTACTTC	CASSQDASGAGGRTSETQYF	few	TRBD2	TRBV4-2	TRBJ2-5
TGTGCCAGTTGCCATTTAGGACAGCCCCAGCATTTT	CASCHLGQPQHF	few	.	TRBV6-5	TRBJ1-5
TGTGCCACCAGTGATTGGACTAGCGGCCCCTCGGAGCTGTTTTTT	CATSDWTSGPSELFF	once	TRBD2	TRBV24-1	TRBJ2-2
TGTGCCAGCAGCCAAGCAGGACCGCTACGGGATACGCAGTATTTT	CASSQAGPLRDTQYF	few	.	TRBV3-1	TRBJ2-3
TGCGCCAGCAGCTCCCCAGGACGCCAAGATACGCAGTATTTT	CASSSPGRQDTQYF	few	.	TRBV5-1	TRBJ2-3
TGTGCCACCAGCAGAACCGGGACAGGGGTCGGGGAGCTGTTTTTT	CATSRTGTGVGELFF	.	TRBD1	TRBV15	TRBJ2-2
TGTGCCAGCATGATGGAGCGGGAGGAATCTGAGCAGTTCTTC	CASMMEREESEQFF	few	TRBD2	TRBV2	TRBJ2-1
TGTGCCTGGAGTGAGGGTGTTACAGGGCAAGAGACCCAGTACTTC	CAWSEGVTGQETQYF	once	.	TRBV30	TRBJ2-5
TGCGCCAGCAGCTTGGAAAGCACAGATACGCAGTATTTT	CASSLESTDTQYF	many	.	TRBV5-1	TRBJ2-3
TGTGCCAGCAGCTTTTCCGATTTCGACTCTGGTGCCAACGTCCTGACTTTC	CASSFSDFDSGANVLTF	few	.	TRBV7-9	TRBJ2-6
TGTGCCAGCAGTTTACTAGCGGGAGGGGACAATGAGCAGTTCTTC	CASSLLAGGDNEQFF	few	TRBD2	TRBV6-2/TRBV6-3	TRBJ2-1
TGTGCCAGCAGCCAAGATGTTGGGGCGCGGAATGAGCAGTTCTTC	CASSQDVGARNEQFF	few	.	TRBV4-2	TRBJ2-1
TGTGCCAGCAGCACCGGGACTCAGGACTACGAGCAGTACTTC	CASSTGTQDYEQYF	few	.	TRBV5-4	TRBJ2-7
TGCAGCGGGCGTTCCTCGCGGGAGGGGTATGAGCAGTTCTTC	CSGRSSREGYEQFF	few	TRBD2	TRBV29-1	TRBJ2-1
TGCAGTGGCTATGTTTCGGGAGGAGCTGGTGAGACCCAGTACTTC	CSGYVSGGAGETQYF	.	TRBD2	TRBV20-1	TRBJ2-5
TGTGCCAGCAGAAGGAGCGCCAGCCAGGACTATGGCTACACCTTC	CASRRSASQDYGYTF	.	.	TRBV6-2/TRBV6-3	TRBJ1-2
TGTGCCAGCAGGGGATTAGCTGACGGGAGGGCCTTAGATGAGCAGTTCTTC	CASRGLADGRALDEQFF	.	TRBD2	TRBV12-3/TRBV12-4	TRBJ2-1
TGCAGCGTGGGAAGCGGACAGCTCACAGATACGCAGTATTTT	CSVGSGQLTDTQYF	.	.	TRBV29-1	TRBJ2-3
TGTGCCAGCAGTTTTGTTAGCAATCAGCCCCAGCATTTT	CASSFVSNQPQHF	.	.	TRBV12-3/TRBV12-4	TRBJ1-5
TGTGCCAGCAGCCCGAGAAGACGGATGAACACTGAAGCTTTCTTT	CASSPRRRMNTEAFF	.	.	TRBV11-3	TRBJ1-1
TGTGCCAGCAGTCCATTAGCGGGAGGGTTAGGTCAGGAGTTCTTC	CASSPLAGGLGQEFF	few	TRBD2	TRBV12-3/TRBV12-4	TRBJ2-1
TGTGCCAGCAGCCTCCGGGACGGAGTCCTAATGAGCTCCTACAATGAGCAGTTCTTC	CASSLRDGVLMSSYNEQFF	.	.	TRBV7-9	TRBJ2-1
TGTGCCAGCAGCTTAGGTAGCGGGGCCCAAGAGACCCAGTACTTC	CASSLGSGAQETQYF	few	TRBD2	TRBV7-2	TRBJ2-5
TGTGCCAGCAGCTCTTCAGGGGGCGGCTACACCTTC	CASSSSGGGYTF	.	TRBD1	TRBV7-9	TRBJ1-2
TGTGCCAGCAGCCCAATCCTGAGACTAGCGGGGGGGAACACAGATACGCAGTATTTT	CASSPILRLAGGNTDTQYF	few	TRBD2	TRBV7-9	TRBJ2-3
TGCGCCAGCAGCCAAGATACTCTCCTAGCGGGGGTCTACAATGAGCAGTTCTTC	CASSQDTLLAGVYNEQFF	.	TRBD2	TRBV4-1	TRBJ2-1